This T cell receptor beta chain was obtained from a study of spatial heterogeneity in lung cancer. About the research overall: More than eight raw reads, on average, carried each unique TCR and UMI combination.

Germline V gene data show CDR1 as SGHDN and CDR2 as FVKESK. CDR3 length equals 12 residues. V gave up 3 bases and J gave up 4 bases, with 6 bases separating them. Individual TCR cDNA molecules each bore their own unique molecular identifier. One entry per CDR3 protein, called by TCRdb with MiXCR from the 5' RACE reads. The sample lists 9,500 to 14,000 distinct CDR3 sequences, around 3.5% occurring once. Time point meaning: sample taken at primary tumor resection. The cohort: roughly 72 early-stage, untreated non-small cell lung cancer patients. Unsorted whole RNA samples from tumor, nontumor lung or frozen PBMC were sequenced. This clonotype appeared many times.

The receptor was isolated from a female donor with early-stage non-small cell lung cancer. J is TRBJ2-5 and V is TRBV14; D gene ambiguous. The material was PBMCs, obtained at surgery. The CDR3 sequence is CASSHNTETQYF. As DNA, the CDR3 is TGTGCCAGCAGCCACAATACAGAGACCCAGTACTTC. Looking up the rest from reference TRBV14 and TRBJ2-5 gives the full variable domain: EAGVTQFPSHSVIEKGQTVTLRCDPISGHDNLYWYRRVMGKEIKFLLHFVKESKQDESGMPNNRFLAERTGGTYSTLKVQPAELEDSGVYFCASSHNTETQYFGPGTRLLVL.